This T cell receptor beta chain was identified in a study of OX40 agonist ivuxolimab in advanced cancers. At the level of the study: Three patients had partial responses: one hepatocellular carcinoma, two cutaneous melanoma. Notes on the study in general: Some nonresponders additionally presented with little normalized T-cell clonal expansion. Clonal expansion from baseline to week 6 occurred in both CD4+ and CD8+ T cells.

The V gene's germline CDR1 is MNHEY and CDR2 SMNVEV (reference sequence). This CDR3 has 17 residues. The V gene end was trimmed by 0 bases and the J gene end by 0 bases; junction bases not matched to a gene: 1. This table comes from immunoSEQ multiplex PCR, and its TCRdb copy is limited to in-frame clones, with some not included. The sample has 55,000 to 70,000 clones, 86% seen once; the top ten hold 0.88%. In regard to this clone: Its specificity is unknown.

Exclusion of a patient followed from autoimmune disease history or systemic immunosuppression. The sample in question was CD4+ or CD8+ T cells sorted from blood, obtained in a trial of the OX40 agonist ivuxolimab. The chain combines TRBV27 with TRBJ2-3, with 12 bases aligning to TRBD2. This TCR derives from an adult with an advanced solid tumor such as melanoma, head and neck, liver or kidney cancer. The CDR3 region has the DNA TGTGCCAGCAGTTTATCAGGACTAGCGGGAAGCACAGATACGCAGTATTTT. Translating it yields CASSLSGLAGSTDTQYF.